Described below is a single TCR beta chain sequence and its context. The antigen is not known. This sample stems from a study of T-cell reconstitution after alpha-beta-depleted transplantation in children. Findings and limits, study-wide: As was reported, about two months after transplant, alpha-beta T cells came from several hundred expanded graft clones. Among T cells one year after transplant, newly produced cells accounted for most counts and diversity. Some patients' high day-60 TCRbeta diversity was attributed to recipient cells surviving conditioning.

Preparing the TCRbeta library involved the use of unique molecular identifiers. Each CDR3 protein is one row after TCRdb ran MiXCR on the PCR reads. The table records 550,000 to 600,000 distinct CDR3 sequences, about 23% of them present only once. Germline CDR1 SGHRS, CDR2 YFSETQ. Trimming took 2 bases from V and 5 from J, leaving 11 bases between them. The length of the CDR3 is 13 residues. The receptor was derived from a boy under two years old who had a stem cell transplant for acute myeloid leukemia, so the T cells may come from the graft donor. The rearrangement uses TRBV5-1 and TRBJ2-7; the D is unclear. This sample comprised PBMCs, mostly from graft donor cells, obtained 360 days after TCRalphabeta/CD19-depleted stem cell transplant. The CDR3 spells CASSLGDTDEQYF. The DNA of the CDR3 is TGCGCCAGCAGCTTAGGAGACACCGACGAGCAGTACTTC.